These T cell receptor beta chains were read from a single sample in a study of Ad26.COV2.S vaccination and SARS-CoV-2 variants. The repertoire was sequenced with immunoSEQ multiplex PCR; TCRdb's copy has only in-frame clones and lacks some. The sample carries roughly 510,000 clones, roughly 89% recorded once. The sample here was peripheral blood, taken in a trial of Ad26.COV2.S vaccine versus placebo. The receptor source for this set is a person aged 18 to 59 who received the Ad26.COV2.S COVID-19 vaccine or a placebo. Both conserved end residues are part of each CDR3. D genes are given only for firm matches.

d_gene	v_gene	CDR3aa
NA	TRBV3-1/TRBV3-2	CASSLRTATDTQYF
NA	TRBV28	CASSWGQGDEKLFF
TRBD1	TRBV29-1	CSVGGTGTEAFF
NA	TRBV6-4	CASSVLRGETQYF
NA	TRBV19	CASSTGLYEQYF
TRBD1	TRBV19	CASTFNRGRSGELFF
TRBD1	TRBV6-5	CASIRGTGAYEQYF
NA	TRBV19	CASSISRSGELFF
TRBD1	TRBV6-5	CASTQGARGPQHF
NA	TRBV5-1	CASSLDAIYGYTF
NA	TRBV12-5	CASGKYNEQFF
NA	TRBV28	CASSFVWGGETEAFF
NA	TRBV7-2	CASSFKETQYF
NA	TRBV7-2	CASSPAVLRGNTIYF
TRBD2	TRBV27	CASSSPSGPTNEQFF
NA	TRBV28	CASSTYWAKNQPQHF
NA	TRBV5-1	CASSLGLGHITDTQYF
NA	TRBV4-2	CASSQDPGRLEQFF
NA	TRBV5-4	CASSSRAISIHGYTF
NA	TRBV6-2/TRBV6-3	CASSYSGTAGTQYF
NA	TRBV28	CASSDVRRHQETQYF
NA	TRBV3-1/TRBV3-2	CASSQSHNEQFF
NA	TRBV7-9	CASGQGPVEQFF
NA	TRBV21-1	CASSPSGDYNEQFF
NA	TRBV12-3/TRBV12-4	CASRYYFEKLFF
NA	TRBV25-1	CASSELNTEAFF
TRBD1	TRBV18	CASSATGSNQPQHF
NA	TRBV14	CASRGQSSYEQYF
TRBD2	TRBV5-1	CASSSLAGLPNEQFF
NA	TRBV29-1	CSVVRGLSGNTIYF
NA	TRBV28	CASTLADTGRSEQFF
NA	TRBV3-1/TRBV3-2	CASSQASGVSSGELFF
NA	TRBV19	CASQVGGSSGNTIYF
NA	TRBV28	CASSLRLNEQFF
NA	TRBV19	CASSTSAGHNQPQHF
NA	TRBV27	CASSLSDSYEQYF
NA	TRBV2	CASSEEGNQPQHF
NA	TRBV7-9	CASSLASGVSPGNTIYF
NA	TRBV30	CAWRRTQNTEAFF
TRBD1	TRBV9	CASSGRDSQETQYF
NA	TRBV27	CASSFYPDTQYF
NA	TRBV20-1	CSARWGPEAFF
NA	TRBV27	CASPRFHNSPLHF
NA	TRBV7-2	CASSLAGATSGYTF
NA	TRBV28	CASSFSTGSTHEQYF
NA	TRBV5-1	CASSLNSPLHF
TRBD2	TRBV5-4	CASSLPSGGSYNEQFF
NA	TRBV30	CAWSFGGVTEAFF
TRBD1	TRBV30	CAWSEGALSGNTIYF
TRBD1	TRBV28	CASSPTGTGRNQPQHF
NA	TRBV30	CAWSVPPGNTIYF